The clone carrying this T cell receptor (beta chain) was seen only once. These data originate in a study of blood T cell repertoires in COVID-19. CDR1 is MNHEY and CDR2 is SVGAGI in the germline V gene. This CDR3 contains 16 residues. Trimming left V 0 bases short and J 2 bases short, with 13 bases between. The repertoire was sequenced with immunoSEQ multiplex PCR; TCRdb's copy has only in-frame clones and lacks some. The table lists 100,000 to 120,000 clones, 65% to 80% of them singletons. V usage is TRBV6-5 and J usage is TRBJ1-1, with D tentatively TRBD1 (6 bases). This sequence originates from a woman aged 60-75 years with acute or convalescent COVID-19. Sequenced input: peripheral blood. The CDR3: CASSYSGGASNTEAFF. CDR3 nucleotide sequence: TGTGCCAGCAGTTACTCCGGGGGGGCCTCAAACACTGAAGCTTTCTTT.